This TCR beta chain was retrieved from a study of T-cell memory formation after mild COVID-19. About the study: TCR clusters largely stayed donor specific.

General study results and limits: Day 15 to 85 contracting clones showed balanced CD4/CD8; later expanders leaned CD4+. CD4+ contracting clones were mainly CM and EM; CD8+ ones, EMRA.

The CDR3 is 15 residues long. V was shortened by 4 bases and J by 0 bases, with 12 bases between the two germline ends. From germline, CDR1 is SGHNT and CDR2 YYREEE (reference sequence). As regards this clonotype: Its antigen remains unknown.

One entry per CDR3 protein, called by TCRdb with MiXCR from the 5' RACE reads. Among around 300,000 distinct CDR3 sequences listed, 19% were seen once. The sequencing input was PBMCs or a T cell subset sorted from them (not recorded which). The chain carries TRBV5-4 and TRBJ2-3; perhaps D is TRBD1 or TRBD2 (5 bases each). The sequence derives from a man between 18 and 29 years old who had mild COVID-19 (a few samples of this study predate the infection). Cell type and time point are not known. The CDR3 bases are TGTGCCAGCAGCCCTGGGGGTTATAGCACAGATACGCAGTATTTT. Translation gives CASSPGGYSTDTQYF. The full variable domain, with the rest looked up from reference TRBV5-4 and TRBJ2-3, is ETGVTQSPTHLIKTRGQQVTLRCSSQSGHNTVSWYQQALGQGPQFIFQYYREEENGRGNFPPRFSGLQFPNYSSELNVNALELDDSALYLCASSPGGYSTDTQYFGPGTRLTVL.